This T cell receptor beta chain appears in the sequencing data of a study of identical twins. Study-level points and caveats: The more abundant beta clonotypes in cord blood had fewer insertions, and memory repertoires did not show this. Monozygotic twins shared more out-of-frame TCR alpha than recombination models predicted.

This clonotype came up many times. Its matching antigen is unknown. Everyone who donated was a healthy Caucasian. CDR3 length: 15 amino acids. The V gene end was trimmed by 2 bases and the J gene end by 4 bases; junction bases not matched to a gene: 5. CDR1 and CDR2 from the germline V gene are SGHVS and FNYEAQ. TCRdb redid the calling of the 5' RACE reads with MiXCR, one entry per CDR3 protein. The sample comprises 150,000 or so distinct CDR3 sequences, around 3.4% of which are singletons, and more than 7% rests with the top ten. The chain carries TRBV7-6 and TRBJ2-5; TRBD1 aligns across 9 bases. Sequencing was performed on memory T cells sorted from blood. The clonotype originates from a man younger than 35 in good health. The chain's CDR3 is CASSLTGGWGETQYF. CDR3 nucleotides: TGTGCCAGCAGCTTAACAGGGGGCTGGGGAGAGACCCAGTACTTC.